The 6 T cell receptor beta chains in this list originate from one sample, sequenced in a study of radiation and T cells in renal cell carcinoma. The repertoire was sequenced with immunoSEQ multiplex PCR; TCRdb's copy has only in-frame clones and lacks some. The profile shows 130,000 or so clones, about 88% of them singletons. Described time point: baseline pretreatment blood. The sample's treatment: 15 Gy SBRT to primary tumor, nephrectomy 4 weeks later. The specimen comprised blood, sampled from a patient whose treatment included radiotherapy and nephrectomy. These receptor sequences come from a woman between 45 and 60 years old with renal cell carcinoma.

The chain is built from TRBV5-1 and TRBJ1-1; D may be TRBD1 (6 bases). CDR3 size: 13 residues. V lost 5 bases, J lost 0 bases, and 8 bases lay in between. Germline-derived CDR1 and CDR2 are SGHRS and YFSETQ. CDR3 sequence reads: CASRPGVNTEAFF. The DNA of the CDR3 is TGCGCCAGCAGGCCAGGGGTGAACACTGAAGCTTTCTTT.

The gene calls are TRBV19 and TRBJ1-1, with 8 bases lining up with TRBD1. The J segment lost 3 bases and the V segment lost 7 bases, leaving 13 bases of the junction unmatched. CDR3 length: 16 amino acids. Germline values: CDR1 LNHDA, CDR2 SQIVND (reference sequence). In nucleotides, the CDR3 is TGTGCCAGTACCCTCGGACAGGGAGTGGGGGACACTGAAGCTTTCTTT. It encodes CASTLGQGVGDTEAFF. Full variable domain (remainder filled in from reference TRBV19 and TRBJ1-1): DGGITQSPKYLFRKEGQNVTLSCEQNLNHDAMYWYRQDPGQGLRLIYYSQIVNDFQKGDIAEGYSVSREKKESFPLTVTSAQKNPTAFYLCASTLGQGVGDTEAFFGQGTRLTVV.

V is TRBV7-9 and J is TRBJ1-6, with a possible D match to TRBD1 (5 bases). Germline-derived CDR1 and CDR2 are SEHNR and FQNEAQ (reference sequence). The CDR3 totals 14 residues. V lost 5 bases to trimming and J lost 7 bases, with 12 bases between them. CDR3 residues: CASSVRQPNSPLHF. The CDR3 nucleotides are TGTGCCAGCAGCGTTCGACAGCCCAATTCACCCCTCCACTTT.

The chain has TRBV6-1 and TRBJ2-2; 10 nucleotides agree with TRBD1. In germline, CDR1 is MNHNS, CDR2 SASEGT. V lost 10 bases and J lost 1; bases outside the gene matches: 6. The CDR3 length is 15 residues. As DNA, the CDR3 is TGTGCCATCCCCGACAGGGGGCAGAACACCGGGGAGCTGTTTTTT. It encodes CAIPDRGQNTGELFF.

This clone appeared a few times. The chain joins TRBV10-3 to TRBJ1-2; no firm D call. The CDR3 sequence is 14 residues long. Trimming left V 0 bases short and J 4 bases short, with 9 bases between. The germline V gene has CDR1 ENHRY and CDR2 SYGVKD. Here the CDR3 reads CAISESSRLYGYTF. The CDR3 DNA reads as TGTGCCATCAGTGAGTCCAGCAGGCTCTATGGCTACACCTTC.

The CDR3 spells CASSAPGQGRTGELFF. The CDR3 DNA reads as TGTGCCAGCAGCGCACCGGGACAGGGGCGTACCGGGGAGCTGTTTTTT. The V gene is TRBV9, the J gene TRBJ2-2; 10 bases align to TRBD1. Germline lookup yields CDR1 SGDLS and CDR2 YYNGEE. CDR3 length: 16 residues. V shed 3 bases and J 5 bases; nucleotides not matched to a gene: 7.